A single sample is the source of the 26 T cell receptor beta chains below, sequenced in a study of T cell repertoires in cytomegalovirus infection. TCRdb ran MiXCR on the reads and lists one entry per CDR3 protein. The sample carries around 300,000 distinct CDR3 sequences, 20% to 30% recorded once. What these receptors recognize is not known. Here the sequenced sample was cultured PBMCs, taken from culture after CMV antigen stimulation. All receptors derive from a human donor in good health (CMV status not recorded). Some clones in this sample may be carry-over from other donors' samples.

Worth noting for this clonotype: The junction does not match germline at one end; this may be a read error. V usage is TRBV7-2 and J usage is TRBJ2-3; 8 bases map to TRBD2. CDR1 SGHTA and CDR2 FQGNSA come from the germline V gene. The CDR3 consists of 17 residues. CDR3 DNA: TGTGCCAGCAGCCTAGCTCCCGGACTAGCAGGTGGAGATACGCAGTATTTT. This codes for CASSLAPGLAGGDTQYF.

This clonotype has a handful of counts. This chain connects TRBV7-2 to TRBJ1-4, with 10 bases aligning to TRBD1. This CDR3 has 15 amino acids. V dropped 5 bases and J dropped 8; count of bases not matched to a gene: 8. Germline V CDR1 and CDR2: SGHTA, FQGNSA. CDR3 residues: CASSVGQGGGEKLFF. CDR3 bases: TGTGCCAGCAGCGTTGGACAGGGGGGGGGGGAAAAACTGTTTTTT.

This clonotype has more than one count but fewer than ten. The rearrangement uses TRBV11-3 and TRBJ2-1, with 13 bases matching TRBD2. This CDR3 contains 16 residues. Germline CDR1 reads SGHNT; CDR2 reads YENEEA. With 3 bases clipped from V and 6 bases from J, the junction kept 5 bases outside the gene matches. The CDR3 spells CASSFMGTSGINEQFF. CDR3 coding DNA: TGTGCCAGCAGCTTTATGGGGACTAGCGGGATCAATGAGCAGTTCTTC.

This clonotype was detected only a few times. The V and J genes are TRBV18 and TRBJ1-1, with D possibly being TRBD1 (6 bases). Germline lookup yields CDR1 KGHSH and CDR2 LQKENI. Trimming cost V 2 bases and J 6 bases, with 13 bases left between them. This CDR3 is 14 amino acids long. DNA for the CDR3: TGTGCCAGCTCACCAGCGGACAGTTTCCCTGAAGCTTTCTTT. Translation: CASSPADSFPEAFF.

This clonotype was picked up many times. The rearrangement links TRBV2 to TRBJ1-1; D gene ambiguous. Trimming stripped 6 bases from V and 8 bases from J, with 16 bases between. Germline CDR1 SNHLY, CDR2 FYNNEI. CDR3 size: 13 residues. The CDR3 coding sequence is TGTGCCAGCAGACGGACTCAACCCCACGAAGCTTTCTTT. The encoded protein is CASRRTQPHEAFF. Filled out from reference TRBV2 and TRBJ1-1, the complete variable domain reads EPEVTQTPSHQVTQMGQEVILRCVPISNHLYFYWYRQILGQKVEFLVSFYNNEISEKSEIFDDQFSVERPDGSNFTLKIRSTKLEDSAMYFCASRRTQPHEAFFGQGTRLTVV.

CDR3 in amino acids: CASSQDSTGRVNTEAFF. DNA for the CDR3: TGTGCCAGCAGCCAAGACAGCACAGGGAGGGTGAACACTGAAGCTTTCTTT. The rearrangement joins TRBV4-2 to TRBJ1-1; D is possibly TRBD1 (6 bases). V was trimmed by 0 bases and J by 0 bases, leaving 14 bases between them. This CDR3 is 17 amino acids long. Germline-derived CDR1 and CDR2 are LGHNA and YNFKEQ.

The chain couples TRBV29-1 to TRBJ2-1; D remains ambiguous. This CDR3 has 11 residues. Per germline, CDR1 SQVTM and CDR2 ANQGSEA. Trimming took off 4 bases at V and 6 bases at J, with 7 bases between the two ends. The CDR3 is CSVGGPNEQFF. The CDR3 region has the DNA TGCAGCGTTGGAGGCCCCAATGAGCAGTTCTTC.

This clonotype came up a few times. The chain has TRBV11-2 and TRBJ2-3; 12 nucleotides align to TRBD2. The germline V gene has CDR1 SGHAT and CDR2 FQNNGV. V lost 1 base and J lost 0; bases outside the gene matches: 2. The CDR3 covers 17 residues. The DNA for the CDR3 is TGTGCCAGCAGCTTAGGTGGGACTAGCGGGAGCACAGATACGCAGTATTTT. This codes for CASSLGGTSGSTDTQYF.

The chain joins TRBV7-2 to TRBJ2-5; 8 positions match TRBD2. The germline V gene has CDR1 SGHTA and CDR2 FQGNSA. CDR3 length equals 16 residues. Losses at the gene ends were 5 bases for V and 4 bases for J; bases not matched to a gene: 12. The chain's CDR3 is CASSPMAGRAGETQYF. Here the CDR3 DNA reads TGTGCCAGCAGCCCCATGGCCGGGAGGGCGGGAGAGACCCAGTACTTC.

In regard to this clonotype: Germline is not matched at one junction end, which may reflect a read error. This rearrangement joins TRBV7-2 to TRBJ2-3; 10 bases agree with TRBD2. CDR1 SGHTA and CDR2 FQGNSA come from the germline V gene. The CDR3 is 17 amino acids. In nucleotides, the CDR3 is TGTGCCAGCAGCTTAGTTCCTAGCGGGAGCGGCACAGATACGCAGAATTTT. Its protein is CASSLVPSGSGTDTQNF.

This clonotype was counted a few times. The genes are TRBV9 and TRBJ2-1; 8 nucleotides agree with TRBD1. The ends lost 3 bases at V and 7 bases at J; junction bases unmatched: 9. The CDR3 sequence is 15 residues long. CDR1 SGDLS and CDR2 YYNGEE come from the germline V gene. The CDR3 nucleotides read TGTGCCAGCAGCGCAGGGGGCGCCATCGGGAATGAGCAGTTCTTC. It specifies CASSAGGAIGNEQFF.

This clonotype was seen only a few times. The chain joins TRBV7-2 to TRBJ2-7, with no clear D. The CDR3 contains 14 residues. Germline CDR1 SGHTA, CDR2 FQGNSA. V lost 5 bases to trimming and J lost 1 base, with 12 bases between them. The CDR3 nucleotides read TGTGCCAGCAGCCCAACACATATGTCCTACGAGCAGTACGTC. It codes for CASSPTHMSYEQYV.

This clonotype occurred a few times. The chain links TRBV7-6 to TRBJ2-1, with TRBD2 matching 9 bases. The CDR3 totals 15 residues. Germline V gene data show CDR1 as SGHVS and CDR2 as FNYEAQ. Trimming took 2 bases from V and 9 from J; bases not matched to a gene: 8. This chain's CDR3 is CASSLWREGQGEQFF. The DNA for the CDR3 is TGTGCCAGCAGCTTATGGCGGGAGGGCCAGGGTGAGCAGTTCTTC.

This clonotype was seen a handful of times. The CDR3 DNA follows: TGTGCCAGTAGTGGCCGACAGGGTCGTTCGGCCAAAAACATTCAGTACTTC. It encodes CASSGRQGRSAKNIQYF. J is TRBJ2-4 and V is TRBV19; 7 positions match TRBD1. The CDR3 is made up of 17 amino acids. With 5 bases clipped from V and 1 base from J, the junction kept 11 bases outside the gene matches. CDR1 is LNHDA, CDR2 SQIVND, per germline (reference sequence).

This clonotype was seen a few times. The genes are TRBV15 and TRBJ2-3, with D hard to call. The V end lost 3 bases, the J end lost 4 bases, and 11 bases lay between the germline ends. The CDR3 totals 14 residues. Germline V gene data show CDR1 as LNHNV and CDR2 as YYDKDF (reference sequence). The CDR3 sequence is CATSSRVRADTQYF. Here the CDR3 DNA reads TGTGCCACCAGCAGTCGGGTCCGGGCAGATACGCAGTATTTT. The variable domain in full, completed from reference TRBV15 and TRBJ2-3, reads DAMVIQNPRYQVTQFGKPVTLSCSQTLNHNVMYWYQQKSSQAPKLLFHYYDKDFNNEADTPDNFQSRRPNTSFCFLDIRSPGLGDTAMYLCATSSRVRADTQYFGPGTRLTVL.

The chain joins TRBV7-2 to TRBJ2-1; weak D call: TRBD1 (5 bases). CDR3 length: 11 amino acids. Between the trimmed V and J ends, which lost 3 bases and 15 bases, there was a span of 12 bases. Germline assignment: CDR1 SGHTA and CDR2 FQGNSA. The CDR3 here is CASSLVGVPFF. CDR3 sequence (DNA): TGTGCCAGCAGCTTGGTAGGGGTTCCGTTCTTC.

This clonotype was found a few times. The gene calls are TRBV14 and TRBJ2-2; the D gene is possibly TRBD1 (6 bases). Germline V lookup: CDR1 SGHDN, CDR2 FVKESK. CDR3 length: 17 residues. V shed 2 bases and J shed 3 bases, with 16 bases lying between them. Written as DNA, the CDR3 is TGTGCCAGCAGCCAAACTGCAGACAGGTTTTACACCGGGGAGCTGTTTTTT. This codes for CASSQTADRFYTGELFF.

J is TRBJ1-5 and V is TRBV29-1; TRBD1 aligns across 9 bases. V was pared by 5 bases and J by 3 bases, with 11 bases of the junction left unmatched. Germline CDR1 reads SQVTM; CDR2 reads ANQGSEA. This CDR3 comprises 16 residues. DNA for the CDR3: TGCAGCGTTCACGAAACCGGGACAGGGAACAATCAGCCCCAGCATTTT. Its protein is CSVHETGTGNNQPQHF.

The chain recombines TRBV5-4 with TRBJ2-1; 9 bases line up with TRBD2. CDR1 is SGHNT and CDR2 is YYREEE in the germline V gene (reference sequence). CDR3 length: 18 amino acids. The V gene end was trimmed by 0 bases and the J gene end by 7 bases; junction bases not matched to a gene: 14. CDR3: CASSLVGSGSLRENEQFF. The CDR3 DNA is TGTGCCAGCAGCTTGGTCGGTAGCGGGAGCCTGAGGGAAAATGAGCAGTTCTTC.

This clonotype was recorded at least ten times. Here the CDR3 DNA reads TGTGCCAGCAGCTCATTCTGGACTAGCCTTAACACCGGGGAGCTGTTTTTT. This translates into CASSSFWTSLNTGELFF. The V and J genes are TRBV7-2 and TRBJ2-2; 8 bases line up with TRBD2. V lost 4 bases and J lost 2; bases outside the gene matches: 9. The CDR3 is 17 residues long. Germline assignment: CDR1 SGHTA and CDR2 FQGNSA.

In this sample, this clonotype turned up a few times. This chain joins TRBV7-9 and TRBJ2-2, with D unclear. The CDR3 has 14 residues. Germline V gives CDR1 SEHNR, CDR2 FQNEAQ (reference sequence). The V end was cut by 5 bases, the J end by 5 bases, with 12 bases between. CDR3 nucleotides: TGTGCCAGCAGCGAATCGGGCAATACCGGGGAGCTGTTTTTT. Amino acid sequence: CASSESGNTGELFF.

V and J are TRBV20-1 and TRBJ2-5; TRBD1 agrees at 7 bases. Per the germline V gene, CDR1 is DFQATT and CDR2 is SNEGSKA (reference sequence). This CDR3 has 13 amino acids. Germline trimming cut 4 bases from V and 1 base from J; bases unmatched to any gene: 3. The CDR3 nucleotides read TGCAGTGCTAAACAGGGGATCCAAGAGACCCAGTACTTC. Translating gives CSAKQGIQETQYF.

The chain joins TRBV9 to TRBJ2-7; TRBD1 is a possible D gene (5 bases). V lost 4 bases and J 2 bases, leaving 13 bases between the germline ends. The CDR3 has 14 residues. In germline, CDR1 is SGDLS, CDR2 YYNGEE. DNA for the CDR3: TGTGCCAGCAGCCCTAGACAGAACCCCTACGAGCAGTACTTC. Translated: CASSPRQNPYEQYF. Full variable domain (remainder filled in from reference TRBV9 and TRBJ2-7): DSGVTQTPKHLITATGQRVTLRCSPRSGDLSVYWYQQSLDQGLQFLIQYYNGEERAKGNILERFSAQQFPDLHSELNLSSLELGDSALYFCASSPRQNPYEQYFGPGTRLTVT.

This clonotype has at least ten counts. V and J are TRBV12-3 or TRBV12-4 and TRBJ1-3, with TRBD1 identical over 11 bases. CDR3 length: 16 amino acids. The ends lost 4 bases at V and 4 bases at J; junction bases unmatched: 6. The CDR3 region is CASSWTGGDKGNTIYF. CDR3 bases: TGTGCCAGCAGTTGGACAGGGGGCGATAAAGGAAACACCATATATTTT.

V is TRBV7-9 and J is TRBJ1-6, with a possible D match to TRBD1 (5 bases). CDR3 length: 15 amino acids. V dropped 5 bases and J dropped 7 bases, with 15 bases sitting between them. Germline values: CDR1 SEHNR, CDR2 FQNEAQ (reference sequence). In DNA form, the CDR3 reads TGTGCCAGCAGCCTCTTCGGGACGGAGAATTCACCCCTCCACTTT. This codes for CASSLFGTENSPLHF.

In this sample, this clonotype turned up a few times. This rearrangement joins TRBV7-9 to TRBJ2-3; tentative D call: TRBD2 (5 bases). The V end was cut by 5 bases, the J end by 2 bases, with 14 bases between. The CDR3 length is 15 residues. Germline V gene sequence: CDR1 SEHNR, CDR2 FQNEAQ (reference sequence). The CDR3 nucleotides are TGTGCCAGCAGCGCGGGTATCTCCCCCACAGATACGCAGTATTTT. Its protein is CASSAGISPTDTQYF.